This TCR beta chain was captured by sequencing in a study of blood T cell repertoires in COVID-19. Whole-study context: COVID-19 samples, acute and convalescent, were from the United States, Italy and Spain. T cells, B-cell-depleted T cells, or PBMCs provided the cDNA or gDNA that served as material.

Germline loops: CDR1 SGHRS, CDR2 YFSETQ. The J segment lost 2 bases and the V segment lost 6 bases, leaving 8 bases of the junction unmatched. CDR3 length: 15 residues. In the authors' methods: Reference gene primer amplification gave estimated nucleated cell counts. Measured with immunoSEQ multiplex PCR; TCRdb has only the in-frame clones, and not every one. The V and J calls and clone size are taken from that table; D and trimming were inferred from the DNA. The repertoire holds 200,000 to 300,000 clones, with approximately 85% as singletons. The rearrangement uses TRBV5-1 and TRBJ2-1, with TRBD1 matching 7 bases. This clonotype was obtained from a man aged 45-65 years with acute or convalescent COVID-19. The material sequenced was peripheral blood. CDR3 sequence reads: CASTDWDSTYNEQFF. In DNA form, the CDR3 reads TGCGCCAGCACCGACTGGGACAGCACCTACAATGAGCAGTTCTTC. Combining the CDR3 with reference TRBV5-1 and TRBJ2-1 gives the whole variable domain KAGVTQTPRYLIKTRGQQVTLSCSPISGHRSVSWYQQTPGQGLQFLFEYFSETQRNKGNFPGRFSGRQFSNSRSEMNVSTLELGDSALYLCASTDWDSTYNEQFFGPGTRLTVL.